The rows below give T cell receptor beta chains drawn from one sample of a study of OX40 agonist ivuxolimab in advanced cancers. Sequencing used immunoSEQ multiplex PCR; TCRdb keeps in-frame clones, though not all of them. The table lists roughly 60,000 clones, about 85% of them singletons. The source material was CD4+ or CD8+ T cells sorted from blood, sampled in a trial of the OX40 agonist ivuxolimab. The receptors originated from an adult with an advanced solid tumor such as melanoma, head and neck, liver or kidney cancer. CDR3s include the opening cysteine and the closing phenylalanine or tryptophan. D genes are given only for firm matches. The listing skips clone size in some rows; elsewhere it reads once, few, many or a size class.

size: .; D: .; V: TRBV6-1; length: 12; J: TRBJ2-1; CDR3: CASSVQHNEQFF; DNA: TGTGCCAGCAGCGTCCAGCACAATGAGCAGTTCTTC
size: few; D: .; V: TRBV9; length: 13; J: TRBJ1-1; CDR3: CASSVGSYTEAFF; DNA: TGTGCCAGCAGCGTAGGAAGTTACACTGAAGCTTTCTTT
size: .; D: .; V: TRBV10-3; length: 13; J: TRBJ2-3; CDR3: CAISRTKGDTQYF; DNA: TGTGCCATCAGTCGTACGAAAGGGGATACGCAGTATTTT
size: once; D: TRBD1; V: TRBV9; length: 14; J: TRBJ1-6; CDR3: CASSGPGQGVPLHF; DNA: TGTGCCAGCAGCGGGCCGGGACAGGGAGTTCCCCTCCACTTT
size: .; D: .; V: TRBV7-2; length: 16; J: TRBJ2-1; CDR3: CASSPSAGGLFNEQFF; DNA: TGTGCCAGCAGCCCCTCGGCTGGGGGGCTGTTCAATGAGCAGTTCTTC
size: .; D: TRBD1; V: TRBV10-1; length: 15; J: TRBJ2-7; CDR3: CASSAGTGGMYEQYF; DNA: TGCGCCAGCAGCGCTGGGACAGGGGGCATGTACGAGCAGTACTTC
size: .; D: .; V: TRBV15; length: 16; J: TRBJ1-4; CDR3: CATSREKLQGKVKLFF; DNA: TGTGCCACCAGCAGAGAAAAATTGCAGGGTAAAGTAAAACTGTTTTTT
size: .; D: TRBD2; V: TRBV11-1; length: 16; J: TRBJ2-1; CDR3: CASSLAPSGRVDEQFF; DNA: TGTGCCAGCAGCTTAGCCCCTAGCGGGAGGGTTGATGAGCAGTTCTTC
size: .; D: .; V: TRBV15; length: 14; J: TRBJ2-5; CDR3: CATSRDRGGETQYF; DNA: TGTGCCACCAGCAGAGATAGAGGGGGAGAGACCCAGTACTTC
size: .; D: .; V: TRBV10-3; length: 12; J: TRBJ1-1; CDR3: CAISRGEAEAFF; DNA: TGTGCCATCAGTAGGGGCGAAGCTGAAGCTTTCTTT
size: .; D: .; V: TRBV25-1; length: 16; J: TRBJ1-2; CDR3: CASSGPDQGFFYGYTF; DNA: TGTGCCAGCAGTGGTCCAGACCAGGGATTTTTCTATGGCTACACCTTC
size: .; D: .; V: TRBV5-5; length: 16; J: TRBJ2-5; CDR3: CASSLESFVDQETQYF; DNA: TGTGCCAGCAGCTTGGAATCCTTCGTAGACCAAGAGACCCAGTACTTC
size: .; D: .; V: TRBV5-1; length: 13; J: TRBJ2-1; CDR3: CASRSGTHNEQFF; DNA: TGCGCCAGCAGATCAGGTACCCACAATGAGCAGTTCTTC
size: .; D: .; V: TRBV28; length: 13; J: TRBJ1-1; CDR3: CASSFQGATEAFF; DNA: TGTGCCAGCAGTTTTCAGGGTGCCACTGAAGCTTTCTTT
size: .; D: TRBD2; V: TRBV2; length: 17; J: TRBJ2-1; CDR3: CASSSPDSGRAYNEQFF; DNA: TGTGCCAGCAGTTCCCCCGATAGCGGGAGGGCCTACAATGAGCAGTTCTTC
size: .; D: .; V: TRBV9; length: 13; J: TRBJ2-3; CDR3: CASSLSAPDTQYF; DNA: TGTGCCAGCAGCTTGAGTGCTCCAGATACGCAGTATTTT
size: .; D: TRBD2; V: TRBV27; length: 17; J: TRBJ2-7; CDR3: CASSSVHSGSRTYEQYF; DNA: TGTGCCAGCAGTTCCGTCCATAGCGGGAGTCGAACCTACGAGCAGTACTTC
size: .; D: .; V: TRBV30; length: 17; J: TRBJ2-1; CDR3: CAWSAGLQGIAYNEQFF; DNA: TGTGCCTGGAGTGCCGGCCTCCAGGGGATAGCGTACAATGAGCAGTTCTTC
size: .; D: .; V: TRBV5-1; length: 15; J: TRBJ2-1; CDR3: CASSLDGGNYNEQFF; DNA: TGCGCCAGCAGCTTGGATGGCGGGAACTACAATGAGCAGTTCTTC
size: .; D: TRBD1; V: TRBV11-2; length: 18; J: TRBJ2-3; CDR3: CASGGQGAPSFNPDTQYF; DNA: TGTGCCAGTGGGGGGCAGGGGGCGCCCAGTTTTAATCCAGATACGCAGTATTTT
size: .; D: TRBD1; V: TRBV11-2; length: 13; J: TRBJ1-5; CDR3: CASSQDRGQPQHF; DNA: TGTGCCAGCAGCCAGGACAGGGGGCAGCCCCAGCATTTT
size: .; D: .; V: TRBV5-4; length: 14; J: TRBJ2-5; CDR3: CASSLARRQETQYF; DNA: TGTGCCAGCAGCTTGGCTCGGAGACAAGAGACCCAGTACTTC
size: few; D: .; V: TRBV4-1; length: 16; J: TRBJ1-1; CDR3: CASSQDQAGVSTEAFF; DNA: TGCGCCAGCAGCCAAGATCAGGCAGGGGTAAGCACTGAAGCTTTCTTT
size: .; D: .; V: TRBV30; length: 13; J: TRBJ1-1; CDR3: CAWSAPAQPEAFF; DNA: TGTGCCTGGAGCGCCCCGGCGCAGCCTGAAGCTTTCTTT
size: once; D: TRBD2; V: TRBV5-6; length: 15; J: TRBJ2-2; CDR3: CASSFLAGAGGELFF; DNA: TGTGCCAGCAGCTTCCTAGCGGGGGCAGGCGGGGAGCTGTTTTTT
size: .; D: .; V: TRBV5-1; length: 15; J: TRBJ2-3; CDR3: CASSLESRITDTQYF; DNA: TGCGCCAGCAGCTTGGAAAGTCGTATTACAGATACGCAGTATTTT
size: .; D: TRBD1; V: TRBV10-1; length: 15; J: TRBJ1-1; CDR3: CASSDTGQVRTEAFF; DNA: TGCGCCAGCAGTGACACGGGACAGGTTCGGACTGAAGCTTTCTTT
size: .; D: TRBD2; V: TRBV10-3; length: 18; J: TRBJ2-7; CDR3: CAISESPTSGGISYEQYF; DNA: TGTGCCATCAGTGAGTCACCAACTAGCGGGGGGATCTCCTACGAGCAGTACTTC
size: .; D: .; V: TRBV28; length: 13; J: TRBJ2-1; CDR3: CASSLSRMDEQFF; DNA: TGTGCCAGCAGTTTATCCAGGATGGATGAGCAGTTCTTC
size: .; D: TRBD2; V: TRBV28; length: 15; J: TRBJ2-7; CDR3: CASSLIGGRAYEQYF; DNA: TGTGCCAGCAGTTTAATTGGCGGGAGAGCCTACGAGCAGTACTTC
size: .; D: .; V: TRBV9; length: 14; J: TRBJ2-7; CDR3: CASSPGDKTYEQYF; DNA: TGTGCCAGCAGCCCGGGGGACAAGACCTACGAGCAGTACTTC
size: .; D: .; V: TRBV5-6; length: 16; J: TRBJ1-4; CDR3: CASSKMRLATNEKLFF; DNA: TGTGCCAGCAGTAAGATGAGGCTCGCAACTAATGAAAAACTGTTTTTT
size: .; D: .; V: TRBV19; length: 16; J: TRBJ1-5; CDR3: CASSIGQSYSNQPQHF; DNA: TGTGCCAGTAGTATAGGGCAGTCCTATAGCAATCAGCCCCAGCATTTT
size: .; D: .; V: TRBV7-6; length: 18; J: TRBJ1-5; CDR3: CASSLAGATGGANQPQHF; DNA: TGTGCCAGCAGCTTAGCAGGGGCGACTGGGGGGGCCAATCAGCCCCAGCATTTT
size: once; D: .; V: TRBV28; length: 13; J: TRBJ1-1; CDR3: CASSFAGHREAFF; DNA: TGTGCCAGCAGTTTCGCGGGCCATAGGGAAGCTTTCTTT
size: .; D: .; V: TRBV28; length: 17; J: TRBJ1-2; CDR3: CASSQSGMGGGKYGYTF; DNA: TGTGCCAGCAGTCAAAGCGGGATGGGGGGCGGAAAGTATGGCTACACCTTC
size: once; D: TRBD2; V: TRBV11-2; length: 12; J: TRBJ2-1; CDR3: CASSWAGTSPFF; DNA: TGTGCCAGCAGCTGGGCCGGGACTAGTCCGTTCTTC
size: .; D: TRBD1; V: TRBV5-5; length: 15; J: TRBJ2-1; CDR3: CASSLDRGHYNEQFF; DNA: TGTGCCAGCAGTTTAGACAGGGGGCACTACAATGAGCAGTTCTTC
size: .; D: .; V: TRBV6-5; length: 14; J: TRBJ2-2; CDR3: CASSSDRNTGELFF; DNA: TGTGCCAGCAGTTCGGACAGGAACACCGGGGAGCTGTTTTTT
size: .; D: .; V: TRBV7-7; length: 14; J: TRBJ2-1; CDR3: CASSLGDGHNEQFF; DNA: TGTGCTAGCAGCTTGGGGGACGGTCACAATGAGCAGTTCTTC
size: .; D: TRBD1; V: TRBV7-8; length: 15; J: TRBJ2-1; CDR3: CASSLGPGGYNEQFF; DNA: TGTGCCAGCAGCTTAGGTCCAGGGGGCTACAATGAGCAGTTCTTC
size: .; D: .; V: TRBV28; length: 12; J: TRBJ1-1; CDR3: CASLLSGTEAFF; DNA: TGTGCCAGCCTACTTTCGGGCACTGAAGCTTTCTTT
size: .; D: TRBD2; V: TRBV15; length: 19; J: TRBJ2-7; CDR3: CATSRDGGALGLAGYEQYF; DNA: TGTGCCACCAGCAGAGATGGGGGGGCTTTGGGACTAGCGGGTTACGAGCAGTACTTC
size: .; D: .; V: TRBV28; length: 15; J: TRBJ1-6; CDR3: CASTFSGRYNSPLHF; DNA: TGTGCCAGCACTTTTAGTGGCAGGTATAATTCACCCCTCCACTTT
size: .; D: TRBD1; V: TRBV28; length: 15; J: TRBJ2-5; CDR3: CASSSPGTAQETQYF; DNA: TGTGCCAGCAGTTCACCCGGGACAGCACAAGAGACCCAGTACTTC
size: .; D: .; V: TRBV6-1; length: 15; J: TRBJ1-1; CDR3: CASRPSTELNTEAFF; DNA: TGTGCCAGCAGGCCATCCACAGAACTGAACACTGAAGCTTTCTTT